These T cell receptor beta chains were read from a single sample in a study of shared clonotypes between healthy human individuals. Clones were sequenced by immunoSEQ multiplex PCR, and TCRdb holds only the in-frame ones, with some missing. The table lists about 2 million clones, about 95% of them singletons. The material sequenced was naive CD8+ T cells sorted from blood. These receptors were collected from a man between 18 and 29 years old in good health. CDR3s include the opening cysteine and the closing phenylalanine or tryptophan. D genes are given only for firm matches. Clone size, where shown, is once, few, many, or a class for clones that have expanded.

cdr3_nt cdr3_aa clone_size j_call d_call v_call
TGTGCCTCCGGGGCCGGGACAGCGGTACGATTT CASGAGTAVRF . TRBJ1-5 TRBD1 TRBV6-1
TGTGCCAGCAGCTCCTGGACAGTTCAAGAGACCCAGTACTTC CASSSWTVQETQYF once TRBJ2-5 . TRBV7-9
TGTGCCAGCAGTTTAGCAGGTTTTACCTACGAGCAGTACTTC CASSLAGFTYEQYF . TRBJ2-7 . TRBV28
TGCAGCGTTCTAGCGGTCGAGCAGTACTTC CSVLAVEQYF . TRBJ2-7 TRBD2 TRBV29-1
TGTGCCAGCAGTGAGTGGACTAGCGGTTACGAGCAGTACTTC CASSEWTSGYEQYF . TRBJ2-7 TRBD2 TRBV6-1
TGTGCCAGCAGTTTTGGGGCCTCAGGACTAGCGGGTACCTACGAGCAGTACTTC CASSFGASGLAGTYEQYF . TRBJ2-7 TRBD2 TRBV28
TGTGCCAGCAGCCCCAACGACGGGAACATTCAGTACTTC CASSPNDGNIQYF once TRBJ2-4 . TRBV6-5
TGTGCCAGCTTGGGCGGGGGGGCTTACAATGAGCAGTTCTTC CASLGGGAYNEQFF . TRBJ2-1 TRBD2 TRBV27
TGTGCCAGCAGCCAAGGAAGGGCTGAAGCTTTCTTT CASSQGRAEAFF . TRBJ1-1 . TRBV5-4
TGTGCCAGCAGCTTAGAATCGAGTAATTCCTACGAGCAGTACTTC CASSLESSNSYEQYF . TRBJ2-7 . TRBV7-8
TGTGCCAGCAGTGTAGGACAGGGGGTTTACTACGAGCAGTACTTC CASSVGQGVYYEQYF . TRBJ2-7 TRBD1 TRBV7-9
TGCGCCAGCAGCCTCCGTTTAGCGGGCTCCTACGAGCAGTACTTC CASSLRLAGSYEQYF . TRBJ2-7 TRBD2 TRBV4-3
TGTGCCAGCAGTGAAGCGTTTCCTAGCAGGAGCTCCTACAATGAGCAGTTCTTC CASSEAFPSRSSYNEQFF . TRBJ2-1 . TRBV6-1
TGTGCCAGCAGCCCAACAAGCGGGCAGTTCTTC CASSPTSGQFF . TRBJ2-1 . TRBV7-2
TGTGCCAGCAGGCGCGGGGGGATCTACAATGAGCAGTTCTTC CASRRGGIYNEQFF . TRBJ2-1 TRBD2 TRBV27
TGTGCCAGCAGCTCCTCGGGTGGGATGCCCTACGAGCAGTACTTC CASSSSGGMPYEQYF once TRBJ2-7 . TRBV7-2
TGTGCCAGCAGTCGAACTGCTACGAACACCGGGGAGCTGTTTTTT CASSRTATNTGELFF . TRBJ2-2 . TRBV27
TGTGCCAGCACAGGGGGCGGCTATAATTCACCCCTCCACTTT CASTGGGYNSPLHF . TRBJ1-6 TRBD1 TRBV28
TGTGCCCAAAACATAGGGGGGCTCGATGGCTACACCTTC CAQNIGGLDGYTF . TRBJ1-2 . TRBV30
TGTGCCAGCAGTTTTGCCGGGACAGGGAATTACGAGCAGTACTTC CASSFAGTGNYEQYF . TRBJ2-7 TRBD1 TRBV27
TGTGCCAGTAGTCTTTCAGGGTATAGCAATCAGCCCCAGCATTTT CASSLSGYSNQPQHF . TRBJ1-5 . TRBV19
TGTGCCAGCAGTGACCCGGACGGCCAACTTGTATACGAGCAGTACTTC CASSDPDGQLVYEQYF . TRBJ2-7 . TRBV2